The 2 T cell receptor beta chains in this list originate from one sample, sequenced in a study of regulatory T cells in long-lasting Graves disease. Sequencing libraries for TCR beta were prepared with iRepertoire HTBI primers and Arm-PCR of CDR3 regions. TCRdb passed the multiplex PCR reads through MiXCR, listing each CDR3 protein once. The table shows around 360,000 distinct CDR3 sequences, with roughly 16% occurring only once. Time point: newly diagnosed GD, antithyroid drugs for less than 3 months. Isolated PBMC RNA provided the starting material for the TCR library. This sample also appeared in a second study, on T cells in Graves' hyperthyroidism and ophthalmopathy.

The sample was peripheral blood mononuclear cells (PBMCs), taken at new diagnosis, from a patient treated with antithyroid drugs. The receptors stem from a young woman with Graves disease.

This clonotype has a count of ten or more. The CDR3 sequence is CASSLATGTHFSDTQYF. The CDR3 DNA follows: TGTGCCAGCAGTTTAGCCACCGGGACACACTTTTCAGATACGCAGTATTTT. The chain joins TRBV12-3 or TRBV12-4 to TRBJ2-3; D possibly corresponds to TRBD1 (6 bases). V was trimmed by 0 bases and J by 4 bases, leaving 17 bases between them. The length of the CDR3 is 17 residues.

The genes are TRBV15 and TRBJ2-3; 11 bases fit TRBD2. Trimming at V came to 1 base and at J to 2 bases, leaving 2 bases not matched to a gene. The CDR3 is made up of 16 amino acids. The germline gives CDR1 LNHNV, CDR2 YYDKDF (reference sequence). The CDR3 DNA reads TGTGCCACCAGCAGAGGACTAGCGGGACACACAGATACGCAGTATTTT. It codes for CATSRGLAGHTDTQYF.